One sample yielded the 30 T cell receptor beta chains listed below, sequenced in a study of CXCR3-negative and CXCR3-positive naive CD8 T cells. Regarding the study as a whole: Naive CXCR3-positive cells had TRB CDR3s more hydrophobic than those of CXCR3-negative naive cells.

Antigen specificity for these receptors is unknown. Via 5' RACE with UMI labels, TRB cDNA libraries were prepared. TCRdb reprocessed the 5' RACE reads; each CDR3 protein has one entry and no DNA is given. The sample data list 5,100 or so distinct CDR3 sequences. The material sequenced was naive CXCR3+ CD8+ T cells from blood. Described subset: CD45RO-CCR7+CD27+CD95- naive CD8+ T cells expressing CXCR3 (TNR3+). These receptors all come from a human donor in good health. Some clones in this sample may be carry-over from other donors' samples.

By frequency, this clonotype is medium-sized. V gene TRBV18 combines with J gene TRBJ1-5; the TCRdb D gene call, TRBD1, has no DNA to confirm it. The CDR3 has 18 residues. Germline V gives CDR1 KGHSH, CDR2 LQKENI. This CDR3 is CASSPTGPPHLSNQPQHF.

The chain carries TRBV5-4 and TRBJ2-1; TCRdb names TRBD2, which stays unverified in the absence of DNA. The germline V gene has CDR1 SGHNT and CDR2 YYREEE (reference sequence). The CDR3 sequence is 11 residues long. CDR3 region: CASSNGTTQFF.

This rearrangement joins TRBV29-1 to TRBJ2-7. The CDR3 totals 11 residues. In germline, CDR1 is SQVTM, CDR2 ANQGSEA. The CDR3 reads CSARIQYEQYF.

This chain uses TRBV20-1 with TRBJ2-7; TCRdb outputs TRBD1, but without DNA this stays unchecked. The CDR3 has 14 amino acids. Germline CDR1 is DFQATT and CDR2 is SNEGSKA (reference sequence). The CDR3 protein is CSAIRTASSYEQYF.

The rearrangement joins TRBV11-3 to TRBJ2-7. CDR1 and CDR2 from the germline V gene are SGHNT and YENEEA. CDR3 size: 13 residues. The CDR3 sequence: CASSLAAPYEQYF. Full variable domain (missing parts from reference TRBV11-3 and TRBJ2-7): EAGVVQSPRYKIIEKKQPVAFWCNPISGHNTLYWYLQNLGQGPELLIRYENEEAVDDSQLPKDRFSAERLKGVDSTLKIQPAELGDSAVYLCASSLAAPYEQYFGPGTRLTVT.

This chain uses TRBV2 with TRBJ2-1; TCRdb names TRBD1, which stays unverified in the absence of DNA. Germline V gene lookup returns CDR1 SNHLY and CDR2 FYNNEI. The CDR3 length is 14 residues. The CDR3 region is CACNWGQAGNEQFF.

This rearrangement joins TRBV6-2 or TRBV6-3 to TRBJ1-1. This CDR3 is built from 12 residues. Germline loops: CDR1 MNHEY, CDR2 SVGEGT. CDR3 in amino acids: CASSYMNTEAFF.

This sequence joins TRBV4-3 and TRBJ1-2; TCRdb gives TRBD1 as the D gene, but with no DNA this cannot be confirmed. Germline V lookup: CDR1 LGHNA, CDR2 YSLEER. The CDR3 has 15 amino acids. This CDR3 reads CASSADRAAAGGYTF.

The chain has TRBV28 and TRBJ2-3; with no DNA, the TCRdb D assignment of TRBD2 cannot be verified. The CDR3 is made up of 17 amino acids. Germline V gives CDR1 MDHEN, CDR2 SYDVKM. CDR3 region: CASSSHVLGRGTDTQYF.

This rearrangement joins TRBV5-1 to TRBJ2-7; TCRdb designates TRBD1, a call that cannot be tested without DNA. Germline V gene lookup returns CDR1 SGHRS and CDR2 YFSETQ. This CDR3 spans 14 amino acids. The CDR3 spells CASSYGQGSDEQYF.

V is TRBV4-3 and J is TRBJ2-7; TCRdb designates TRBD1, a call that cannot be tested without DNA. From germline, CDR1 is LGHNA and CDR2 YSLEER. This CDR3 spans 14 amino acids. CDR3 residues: CASSQGQGAYEQYF.

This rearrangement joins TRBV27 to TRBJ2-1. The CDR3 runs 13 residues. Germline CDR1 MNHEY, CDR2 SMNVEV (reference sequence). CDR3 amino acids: CACSLAAHNEQFF.

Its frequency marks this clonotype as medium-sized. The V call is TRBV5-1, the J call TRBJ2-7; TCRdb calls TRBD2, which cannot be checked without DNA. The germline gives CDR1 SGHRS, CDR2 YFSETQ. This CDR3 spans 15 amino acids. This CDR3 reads CASSPGTSVSYEQYF.

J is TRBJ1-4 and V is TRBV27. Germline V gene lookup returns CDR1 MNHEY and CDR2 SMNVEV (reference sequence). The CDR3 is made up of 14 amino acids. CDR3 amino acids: CASSLSATGEKLFF.

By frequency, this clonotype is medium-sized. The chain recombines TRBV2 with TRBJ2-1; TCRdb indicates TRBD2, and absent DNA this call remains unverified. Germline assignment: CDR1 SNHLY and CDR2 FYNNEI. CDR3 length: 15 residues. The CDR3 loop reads CASRGTESSYNEQFF. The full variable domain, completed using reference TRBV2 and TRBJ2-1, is EPEVTQTPSHQVTQMGQEVILRCVPISNHLYFYWYRQILGQKVEFLVSFYNNEISEKSEIFDDQFSVERPDGSNFTLKIRSTKLEDSAMYFCASRGTESSYNEQFFGPGTRLTVL.

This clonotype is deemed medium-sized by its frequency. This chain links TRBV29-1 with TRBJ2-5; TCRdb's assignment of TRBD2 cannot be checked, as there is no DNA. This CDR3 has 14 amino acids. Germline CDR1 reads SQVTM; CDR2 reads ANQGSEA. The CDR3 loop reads CSDTPAGTQETQYF.

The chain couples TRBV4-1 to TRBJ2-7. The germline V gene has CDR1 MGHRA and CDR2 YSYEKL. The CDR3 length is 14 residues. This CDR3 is CASSRTTGPYEQYF.

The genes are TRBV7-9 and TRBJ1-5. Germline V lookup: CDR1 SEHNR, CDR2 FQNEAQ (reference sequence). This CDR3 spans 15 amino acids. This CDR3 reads CASSLGDDLNQPQHF.

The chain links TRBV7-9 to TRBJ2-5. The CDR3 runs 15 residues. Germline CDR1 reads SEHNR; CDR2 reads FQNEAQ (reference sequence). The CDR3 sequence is CASSLEDYKQETQYF.

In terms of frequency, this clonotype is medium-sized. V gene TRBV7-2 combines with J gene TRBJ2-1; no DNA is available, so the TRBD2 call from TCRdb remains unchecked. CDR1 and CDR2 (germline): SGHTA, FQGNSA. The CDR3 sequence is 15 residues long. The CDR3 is CASSLGGLAGYEQFF. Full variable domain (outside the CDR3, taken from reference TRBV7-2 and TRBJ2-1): GAGVSQSPSNKVTEKGKDVELRCDPISGHTALYWYRQSLGQGLEFLIYFQGNSAPDKSGLPSDRFSAERTGGSVSTLTIQRTQQEDSAVYLCASSLGGLAGYEQFFGPGTRLTVL.

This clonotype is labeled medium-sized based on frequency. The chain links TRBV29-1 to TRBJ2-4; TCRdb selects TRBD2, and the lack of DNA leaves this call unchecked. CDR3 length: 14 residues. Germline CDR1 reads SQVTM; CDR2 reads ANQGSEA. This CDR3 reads CSVDALGLAGIQYF.

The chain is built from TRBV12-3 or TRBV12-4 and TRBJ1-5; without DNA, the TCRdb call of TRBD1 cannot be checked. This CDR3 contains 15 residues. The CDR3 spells CASSLGQGGNQPQHF.

The CDR3 loop reads CASSLSAGVGNEQFF. The chain employs TRBV7-6 and TRBJ2-1; TCRdb's D call of TRBD2 is untestable without DNA. In germline, CDR1 is SGHVS, CDR2 FNYEAQ. CDR3 length: 15 residues.

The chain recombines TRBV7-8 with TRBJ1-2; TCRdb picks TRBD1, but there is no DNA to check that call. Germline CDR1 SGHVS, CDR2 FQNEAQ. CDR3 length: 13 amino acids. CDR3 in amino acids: CASSLADRAAYTF. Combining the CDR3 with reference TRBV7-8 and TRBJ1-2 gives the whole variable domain GAGVSQSPRYKVAKRGQDVALRCDPISGHVSLFWYQQALGQGPEFLTYFQNEAQLDKSGLPSDRFFAERPEGSVSTLKIQRTQQEDSAVYLCASSLADRAAYTFGSGTRLTVV.

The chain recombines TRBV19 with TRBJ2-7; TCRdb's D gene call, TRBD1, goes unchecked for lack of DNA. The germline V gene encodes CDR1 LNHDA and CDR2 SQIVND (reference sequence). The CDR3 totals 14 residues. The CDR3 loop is CASSIAGQSYEQYF.

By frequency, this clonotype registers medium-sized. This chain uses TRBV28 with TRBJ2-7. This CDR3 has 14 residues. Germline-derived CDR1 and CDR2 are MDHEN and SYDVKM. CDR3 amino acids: CASSLFKVSDEQYF.

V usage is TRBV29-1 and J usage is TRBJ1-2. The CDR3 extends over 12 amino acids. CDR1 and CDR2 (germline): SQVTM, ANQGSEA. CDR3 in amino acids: CSVIRPDGGYTF.

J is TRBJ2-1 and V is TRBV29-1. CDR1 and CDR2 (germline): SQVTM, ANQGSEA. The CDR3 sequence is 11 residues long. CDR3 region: CSVEVFNEQFF.

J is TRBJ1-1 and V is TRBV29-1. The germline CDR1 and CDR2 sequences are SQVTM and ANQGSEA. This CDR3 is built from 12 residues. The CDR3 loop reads CNALSGLAEPFF.

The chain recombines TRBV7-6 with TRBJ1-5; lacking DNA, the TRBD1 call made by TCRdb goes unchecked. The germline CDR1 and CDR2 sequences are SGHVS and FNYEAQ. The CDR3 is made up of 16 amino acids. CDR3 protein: CASSLASGTAHQPQHF. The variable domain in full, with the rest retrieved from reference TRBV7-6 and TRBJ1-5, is GAGVSQSPRYKVTKRGQDVALRCDPISGHVSLYWYRQALGQGPEFLTYFNYEAQQDKSGLPNDRFSAERPEGSISTLTIQRTEQRDSAMYRCASSLASGTAHQPQHFGDGTRLSIL.